Reported below is one T cell receptor beta chain. The CDR3 length is 15 residues. CDR1 is SGHTA, CDR2 FQGTGA, per germline. J lost 4 bases, V lost 7 bases, and 11 bases had no gene match. These data originate in a study of cytomegalovirus exposure and HLA in healthy donors. PCR primers comprised 60 Vbeta and 13 Jbeta primers. The data were produced by immunoSEQ multiplex PCR, yet TCRdb's version contains in-frame clones alone and is incomplete. The sample records 64,000 or so clones, roughly two thirds being singletons. The rearrangement uses TRBV7-3 and TRBJ1-2, with TRBD1 matching over 8 bases. Sequencing input: PBMCs. This receptor was taken from a man in his forties in good health and CMV-seropositive. CDR3: CASTLDAGGTYGYTF. In DNA, the CDR3 is TGTGCCAGCACCCTCGACGCAGGGGGCACCTATGGCTACACCTTC.